This T cell receptor beta chain was recorded in a study of T cells in narcolepsy. Trimming took off 5 bases at V and 3 bases at J, with 16 bases between the two ends. Germline CDR1 SEHNR, CDR2 FQNEAQ (reference sequence). The CDR3 extends over 16 amino acids. Repertoires were generated with immunoSEQ multiplex PCR, while TCRdb's copy carries only in-frame clones and drops some. This repertoire shows 25,000 to 35,000 clones, approximately 83% found once; its top ten account for around 0.91%. Sequences were obtained from CD45RA- memory CD4+ T cells from PBMCs. The J gene is TRBJ1-4, the V gene TRBV7-9; no clear D gene. The origin of this receptor is a human donor with narcolepsy. CDR3 coding DNA: TGTGCCAGCAGCCCCTGGGGTCAAGACTCTAATGAAAAACTGTTTTTT. This encodes CASSPWGQDSNEKLFF.